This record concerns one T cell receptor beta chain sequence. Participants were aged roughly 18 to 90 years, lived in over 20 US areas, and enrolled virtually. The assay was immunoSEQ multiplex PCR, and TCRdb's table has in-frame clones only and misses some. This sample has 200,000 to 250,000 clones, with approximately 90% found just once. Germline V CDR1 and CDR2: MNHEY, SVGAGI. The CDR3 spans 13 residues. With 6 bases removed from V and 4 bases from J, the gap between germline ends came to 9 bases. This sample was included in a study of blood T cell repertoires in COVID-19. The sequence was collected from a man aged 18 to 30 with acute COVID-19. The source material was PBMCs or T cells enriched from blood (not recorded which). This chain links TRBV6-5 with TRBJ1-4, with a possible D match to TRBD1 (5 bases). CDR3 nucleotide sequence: TGTGCCAGCAGCCTACAGGTTAATGAAAAACTGTTTTTT. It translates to CASSLQVNEKLFF.